A single sample gave rise to the 26 T cell receptor beta chains below, sequenced in a study of T cells in Graves' hyperthyroidism and ophthalmopathy. RNA transcripts gave rise to amplified TCR beta CDR3 regions. During a first-round RT-PCR of the TCR CDR3, the HTBI primer set was used. TCRdb itself ran the multiplex PCR reads through MiXCR, one entry per CDR3 protein. The table lists 690,000 or so distinct CDR3 sequences, around a sixth of them singletons. The sequenced sample was blood. Receptor source: a woman between 45 and 65 years old with Graves' hyperthyroidism that later progressed to Graves' ophthalmopathy.

This chain connects TRBV7-3 to TRBJ2-3, with 8 bases fitting TRBD2. The CDR3 consists of 15 residues. Germline lookup yields CDR1 SGHTA and CDR2 FQGTGA. The V segment lost 8 bases and the J segment 1 base; nucleotides outside the gene matches: 8. CDR3 nucleotide sequence: TGTGCCAGCTCAAATGTCGGGGGGGGCACAGATACGCAGTATTTT. Residues: CASSNVGGGTDTQYF. Based on the CDR3 plus reference TRBV7-3 and TRBJ2-3, the full variable domain is GAGVSQTPSNKVTEKGKYVELRCDPISGHTALYWYRQSLGQGPEFLIYFQGTGAADDSGLPNDRFFAVRPEGSVSTLKIQRTERGDSAVYLCASSNVGGGTDTQYFGPGTRLTVL.

V usage is TRBV6-5 and J usage is TRBJ1-6; 11 nucleotides line up with TRBD1. The germline V gene has CDR1 MNHEY and CDR2 SVGAGI. J lost 2 bases, V lost 0 bases, and 6 bases had no gene match. The CDR3 is 19 amino acids. The CDR3 DNA reads TGTGCCAGCAGTTACTCGTATCCGGGACAGGGGGCCTATAATTCACCCCTCCACTTT. Protein sequence: CASSYSYPGQGAYNSPLHF.

This clonotype was counted many times. The rearrangement joins TRBV3-1 to TRBJ1-5; the D gene is possibly TRBD1 (5 bases). The CDR3 extends over 15 amino acids. Trimming took 0 bases from V and 3 from J, leaving 9 bases between them. Germline assignment: CDR1 LGHDT and CDR2 YNNKEL (reference sequence). CDR3 coding DNA: TGTGCCAGCAGCCAAGATCTGGGGCTCAATCAGCCCCAGCATTTT. Protein: CASSQDLGLNQPQHF.

The chain combines TRBV2 with TRBJ1-2; D might be TRBD1 (6 bases). Deletions cut 2 bases from V and 6 bases from J, with 13 bases between. The CDR3 has 14 residues. Germline assignment: CDR1 SNHLY and CDR2 FYNNEI. The CDR3 DNA sequence: TGTGCCAGCAGTGAACGGGGGCTATCGGATGGCTACACCTTC. It codes for CASSERGLSDGYTF.

This clonotype turned up a few times. The V and J genes are TRBV19 and TRBJ1-4; D may be TRBD1 (5 bases). Germline lookup yields CDR1 LNHDA and CDR2 SQIVND (reference sequence). The CDR3 is 15 residues long. V lost 5 bases and J lost 3, with 13 bases in between. The CDR3 loop reads CASSSRRGPNEKLFF. The DNA for the CDR3 is TGTGCCAGTAGTTCCCGTAGGGGACCTAATGAAAAACTGTTTTTT.

This clonotype was seen a few times. The chain carries TRBV4-1 and TRBJ2-7; D not resolved. Trimming shortened V by 0 bases and J by 9 bases, and 21 bases separated the two germline ends. This CDR3 has 16 residues. Per germline, CDR1 MGHRA and CDR2 YSYEKL. CDR3 in amino acids: CASSQDQTLGRLRQYF. The CDR3 region has the DNA TGCGCCAGCAGCCAAGATCAAACCCTGGGCAGACTTCGGCAGTACTTC.

The chain carries TRBV6-1 and TRBJ1-5, with D maybe TRBD1 (6 bases). V was pared by 6 bases and J by 0 bases, with 12 bases between. This CDR3 is built from 15 residues. Per the germline V gene, CDR1 is MNHNS and CDR2 is SASEGT. The CDR3 DNA sequence: TGTGCCAGCAGCGCTCGGGGGGCTAGCAATCAGCCCCAGCATTTT. Translating gives CASSARGASNQPQHF.

V usage is TRBV20-1 and J usage is TRBJ1-2; D is possibly TRBD1 (6 bases). Trimming stripped 3 bases from V and 8 bases from J, with 19 bases between. The CDR3 is 14 residues long. The germline CDR1 and CDR2 sequences are DFQATT and SNEGSKA (reference sequence). CDR3 DNA sequence: TGCAGTGCTAGGCGAGAGGGGGGAAGTCAAGGCTACACCTTC. This sequence encodes CSARREGGSQGYTF.

This clonotype occurred many times. The chain is built from TRBV6-1 and TRBJ2-5; no definite D call. The CDR3 length is 15 residues. Germline CDR1 MNHNS, CDR2 SASEGT. V was pared by 5 bases and J by 4 bases, with 17 bases between. The DNA of the CDR3 is TGTGCCAGCAGTCCGATGGACGGTGGGCCAGAGACCCAGTACTTC. Translated, it gives CASSPMDGGPETQYF.

A few counts support this clonotype. The rearrangement uses TRBV20-1 and TRBJ1-4; D remains unclear. Per germline, CDR1 DFQATT and CDR2 SNEGSKA (reference sequence). There are 13 residues in the CDR3. With 6 bases removed from V and 0 bases from J, the gap between germline ends came to 8 bases. DNA of the CDR3: TGCAGTGCCCGACTCACAACTAATGAAAAACTGTTTTTT. Amino acid sequence: CSARLTTNEKLFF.

As for this clonotype: A much bigger clone sits one base away, suggesting this may be a read error. This rearrangement joins TRBV27 to TRBJ1-1; D gene unclear. Germline V gene data show CDR1 as MNHEY and CDR2 as SMNVEV (reference sequence). The CDR3 is 15 amino acids. Here the CDR3 reads CASSLMALGNTGAFF. The CDR3 DNA is TGTGCCAGCAGTTTAATGGCGTTGGGGAACACTGGAGCTTTCTTT.

This clonotype was seen a few times. The genes are TRBV5-6 and TRBJ1-1; 7 nucleotides line up with TRBD1. In germline, CDR1 is SGHDT, CDR2 YYEEEE. The CDR3 has 16 residues. Losses at the gene ends were 0 bases for V and 0 bases for J; bases not matched to a gene: 5. Here the CDR3 DNA reads TGTGCCAGCAGCTTGGGGGGGGGACAGCTGAACACTGAAGCTTTCTTT. Residues: CASSLGGGQLNTEAFF.

J is TRBJ2-1 and V is TRBV6-2 or TRBV6-3; 13 positions match TRBD2. Germline CDR1 MNHEY, CDR2 SVGEGT. CDR3 length: 16 amino acids. Unmatched junction bases numbered 7, after V lost 6 bases and J lost 5 bases. The CDR3 region has the DNA TGTGCCAGCAGAGATTCACTAGCGGGGGGGGACAATGAGCAGTTCTTC. It codes for CASRDSLAGGDNEQFF.

The rearrangement uses TRBV13 and TRBJ2-5; TRBD1 matches 11 bases. With 4 bases clipped from V and 5 bases from J, the junction kept 12 bases outside the gene matches. Germline CDR1 PRHDT, CDR2 FYEKMQ (reference sequence). The CDR3 consists of 17 residues. The DNA of the CDR3 is TGTGCCAGCAGCTCAGATGGACAGGGGGCCGGAGGGGAGACCCAGTACTTC. It translates to CASSSDGQGAGGETQYF.

In nucleotides, the CDR3 is TGTGCCAGCAGCACGTCAGGGACCCAAGAGACCCAGTACTTC. It specifies CASSTSGTQETQYF. The chain carries TRBV7-2 and TRBJ2-5; D possibly matches TRBD1 or TRBD2 (5 bases each). V lost 5 bases, J lost 1 base, and 11 bases lay in between. The CDR3 covers 14 residues. Germline assignment: CDR1 SGHTA and CDR2 FQGNSA.

Here the CDR3 reads CASSPHIAGEAGELFF. CDR3 bases: TGTGCCAGCAGTCCCCATATCGCAGGGGAAGCCGGGGAGCTGTTTTTT. The chain couples TRBV12-3 or TRBV12-4 to TRBJ2-2; the D gene is possibly TRBD1 (6 bases). V lost 5 bases and J 6 bases, leaving 19 bases between the germline ends. This CDR3 is 16 amino acids long.

This clonotype was counted at least ten times. This CDR3 reads CASRETGRSTDTQYF. The CDR3 DNA is TGTGCCAGCAGAGAGACAGGGAGGAGCACAGATACGCAGTATTTT. The J gene is TRBJ2-3, the V gene TRBV6-1; the D gene is possibly TRBD1 (7 bases). V gave up 6 bases and J gave up 0 bases, with 13 bases separating them. Germline CDR1 is MNHNS and CDR2 is SASEGT. The CDR3 has 15 amino acids.

The rearrangement uses TRBV20-1 and TRBJ2-1; 8 bases are a match to TRBD2. This CDR3 is built from 15 residues. Germline lookup yields CDR1 DFQATT and CDR2 SNEGSKA (reference sequence). V shed 7 bases and J 7 bases; nucleotides not matched to a gene: 15. This CDR3 reads CSVLPPGLVSNEQFF. The CDR3 DNA reads as TGCAGTGTTCTTCCGCCGGGACTAGTGTCAAATGAGCAGTTCTTC.

CDR3 region: CASSLAGGPEQYF. The DNA for the CDR3 is TGTGCCAGCAGCTTAGCCGGGGGGCCCGAGCAGTACTTC. The J gene is TRBJ2-7, the V gene TRBV11-3, with D perhaps TRBD2 (7 bases). Per the germline V gene, CDR1 is SGHNT and CDR2 is YENEEA. This CDR3 comprises 13 residues. V gave up 1 base and J gave up 6 bases, with 10 bases separating them.

This clonotype was detected ten times or more. This rearrangement joins TRBV9 to TRBJ1-1; no definite D call. The germline V gene encodes CDR1 SGDLS and CDR2 YYNGEE. Trimming stripped 0 bases from V and 1 base from J, with 7 bases between. The CDR3 is 14 amino acids. CDR3 in amino acids: CASSVGTENTEAFF. In DNA, the CDR3 is TGTGCCAGCAGCGTAGGCACAGAGAACACTGAAGCTTTCTTT.

J is TRBJ2-2 and V is TRBV9; TRBD2 might be the D (5 bases). Germline V gene data show CDR1 as SGDLS and CDR2 as YYNGEE. The CDR3 is 15 amino acids. With 0 bases removed from V and 6 bases from J, the gap between germline ends came to 12 bases. The CDR3 DNA follows: TGTGCCAGCAGCGTAGCTCGAGGGCGTCCCGGGGAGCTGTTTTTT. Encoded protein: CASSVARGRPGELFF.

This clonotype came up a few times. The CDR3 spells CSVLDSLFYEQYF. The CDR3 DNA reads as TGCAGCGTCCTGGACAGTTTGTTCTACGAGCAGTACTTC. This rearrangement joins TRBV29-1 to TRBJ2-7, with a possible D match to TRBD1 (6 bases). The CDR3 has 13 amino acids. CDR1 is SQVTM, CDR2 ANQGSEA, per germline. V lost 6 bases and J 3 bases, leaving 15 bases between the germline ends.

The chain combines TRBV28 with TRBJ1-1; TRBD1 matches 10 bases. The CDR3 extends over 15 amino acids. The germline CDR1 and CDR2 sequences are MDHEN and SYDVKM. Germline trimming cut 5 bases from V and 1 base from J; bases unmatched to any gene: 4. Here the CDR3 reads CASSTRQGANTEAFF. The CDR3 region has the DNA TGTGCCAGCAGTACCCGACAGGGGGCGAACACTGAAGCTTTCTTT.

The CDR3 nucleotides are TGTGCCACCAGCATGTTGAGACAGTCTCCCTATGGCTACACCTTC. The encoded protein is CATSMLRQSPYGYTF. This chain joins TRBV15 and TRBJ1-2; a weak D match, TRBD1 (5 bases). The CDR3 is 15 amino acids. V gave up 4 bases and J gave up 4 bases, with 16 bases separating them. From germline, CDR1 is LNHNV and CDR2 YYDKDF (reference sequence).

This sequence joins TRBV20-1 and TRBJ1-6; no clear D. Germline CDR1 reads DFQATT; CDR2 reads SNEGSKA (reference sequence). The germline V and J ends were trimmed by 3 bases and 2 bases, with 8 bases remaining between them. The CDR3 spans 14 residues. CDR3 sequence (DNA): TGCAGTGCTAGTAGTCAGGCCTATAATTCACCCCTCCACTTT. The encoded protein is CSASSQAYNSPLHF.

This clonotype was observed many times. The genes are TRBV6-2 or TRBV6-3 and TRBJ2-3; 7 bases line up with TRBD1. Germline values: CDR1 MNHEY, CDR2 SVGEGT. This CDR3 comprises 13 residues. CDR3 loop: CAYRDRDADTQYF. In nucleotides, the CDR3 is TGTGCTTACCGAGACAGGGATGCAGATACGCAGTATTTT.